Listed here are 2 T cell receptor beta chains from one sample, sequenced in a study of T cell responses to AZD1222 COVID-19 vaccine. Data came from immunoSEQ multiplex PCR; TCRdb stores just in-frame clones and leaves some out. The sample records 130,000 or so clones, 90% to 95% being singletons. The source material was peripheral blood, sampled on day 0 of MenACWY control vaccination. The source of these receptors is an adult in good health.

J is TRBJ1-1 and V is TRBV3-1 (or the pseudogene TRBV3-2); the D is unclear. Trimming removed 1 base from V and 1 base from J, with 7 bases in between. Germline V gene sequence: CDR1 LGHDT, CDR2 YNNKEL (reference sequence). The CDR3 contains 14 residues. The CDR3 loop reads CASSQVEGNTEAFF. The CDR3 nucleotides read TGTGCCAGCAGCCAAGTGGAGGGGAACACTGAAGCTTTCTTT.

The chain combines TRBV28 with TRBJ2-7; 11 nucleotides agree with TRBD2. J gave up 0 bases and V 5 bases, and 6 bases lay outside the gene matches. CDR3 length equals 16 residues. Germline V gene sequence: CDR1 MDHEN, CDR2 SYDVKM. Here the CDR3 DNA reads TGTGCCAGCAGTCCGGGACTAGCGGTACCCTCCTACGAGCAGTACTTC. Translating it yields CASSPGLAVPSYEQYF. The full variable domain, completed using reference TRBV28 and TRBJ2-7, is DVKVTQSSRYLVKRTGEKVFLECVQDMDHENMFWYRQDPGLGLRLIYFSYDVKMKEKGDIPEGYSVSREKKERFSLILESASTNQTSMYLCASSPGLAVPSYEQYFGPGTRLTVT.